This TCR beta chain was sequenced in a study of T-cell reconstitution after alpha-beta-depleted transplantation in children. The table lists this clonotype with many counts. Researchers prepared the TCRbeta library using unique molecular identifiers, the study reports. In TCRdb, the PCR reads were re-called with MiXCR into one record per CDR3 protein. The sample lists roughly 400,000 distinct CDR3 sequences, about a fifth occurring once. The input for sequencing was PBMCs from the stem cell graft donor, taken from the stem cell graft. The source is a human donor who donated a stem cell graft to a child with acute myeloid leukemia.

The CDR3 coding sequence is TGTGCCACCAGCAGGGGGTCCTACAATGAGCAGTTCTTC. Translation: CATSRGSYNEQFF. The rearrangement uses TRBV15 and TRBJ2-1; no reliable D call. V was trimmed by 3 bases and J by 1 base, leaving 4 bases between them. The CDR3 extends over 13 amino acids. CDR1 and CDR2 from the germline V gene are LNHNV and YYDKDF (reference sequence).